One and the same sample provided the 18 T cell receptor beta chains below, sequenced in a study of response to subunit inactivated influenza vaccine. Using its own MiXCR run on the RT-PCR reads, TCRdb lists one record per CDR3 protein. In the table there are 150,000 to 200,000 distinct CDR3 sequences, 9.2% of which are singletons. The material was non-naive T cells sorted from PBMCs, obtained on the day of vaccination. The source is a man aged 50-60 years who received an inactivated influenza vaccine.

This clonotype was counted a few times. The CDR3 nucleotides are TGTGCCAGCAGCGTAGTCCGGGCATCTGGGGCCAACGTCCTGACTTTC. Its translation is CASSVVRASGANVLTF. V is TRBV7-2 and J is TRBJ2-6; D call uncertain. The CDR3 runs to 16 residues. The V gene's germline CDR1 is SGHTA and CDR2 FQGNSA. V lost 5 bases, J lost 1 base, and 12 bases lay in between.

This chain uses TRBV7-9 with TRBJ2-7; D gene uncertain. CDR3 length equals 11 residues. From germline, CDR1 is SEHNR and CDR2 FQNEAQ (reference sequence). Trimming took 2 bases from V and 5 from J, leaving 4 bases between them. The CDR3 DNA sequence: TGTGCCAGCAGCTTATGGGACGAGCAGTACTTC. Residues: CASSLWDEQYF.

This clonotype has at least ten counts. The chain is built from TRBV5-1 and TRBJ2-7; TRBD2 matches at 9 bases. The CDR3 totals 15 residues. CDR1 is SGHRS, CDR2 YFSETQ, per germline. With 6 bases clipped from V and 3 bases from J, the junction kept 10 bases outside the gene matches. The CDR3 DNA follows: TGCGCCAGCACCAGCCATAGCGGGAGTTACTACGAGCAGTACTTC. The encoded protein is CASTSHSGSYYEQYF.

The V gene is TRBV19, the J gene TRBJ1-1; D ambiguous. The V gene lost 2 bases and the J gene lost 2 bases, with 9 bases spanning the gap. The CDR3 spans 14 residues. Germline V gives CDR1 LNHDA, CDR2 SQIVND (reference sequence). The CDR3 nucleotides read TGTGCCAGTAGTATATTCGGGATAAACACTGAAGCTTTCTTT. This sequence encodes CASSIFGINTEAFF.

The table lists this clonotype with a few counts. V usage is TRBV4-3 and J usage is TRBJ1-5, with 11 nucleotides matching TRBD1. J was trimmed by 7 bases and V by 1 base; bases with no gene match: 3. CDR3 length: 15 residues. In germline, CDR1 is LGHNA, CDR2 YSLEER. The CDR3 DNA is TGCGCCAGCAGCCAAGGGACAGGGGGCGTGCAGCCCCAGCATTTT. Protein: CASSQGTGGVQPQHF.

This clonotype was observed a few times. The chain couples TRBV6-1 to TRBJ1-1; D not certain. The V end lost 6 bases, the J end lost 1 base, and 9 bases lay between the germline ends. The CDR3 totals 13 residues. Germline lookup yields CDR1 MNHNS and CDR2 SASEGT. The CDR3 nucleotides are TGTGCCAGCAGACGCTCCTCGAACACTGAAGCTTTCTTT. Translating it yields CASRRSSNTEAFF.

The chain is built from TRBV4-1 and TRBJ1-6; D not resolved. Germline V gene data show CDR1 as MGHRA and CDR2 as YSYEKL. CDR3 length: 16 residues. V lost 1 base to trimming and J lost 1 base, with 8 bases between them. CDR3 sequence (DNA): TGCGCCAGCAGCCAAGTCACGGGATCCTATAATTCACCCCTCCACTTT. It is translated as CASSQVTGSYNSPLHF.

Remarks on this clonotype: A read error may explain this, as a much larger clone is one base away. The V and J genes are TRBV6-2 or TRBV6-3 and TRBJ2-2, with 9 positions matching TRBD1. This CDR3 region has 15 residues. The germline V gene encodes CDR1 MNHEY and CDR2 SVGEGT. The trim removed 6 bases at V and 4 bases at J, leaving 6 bases unmatched. The DNA for the CDR3 is TGTGCCAGCAGCTCGGGACAGGGCTCCACCGGGGAGCTGTTTTTT. It translates to CASSSGQGSTGELFF.

This clonotype has ten or more counts. The rearrangement links TRBV28 to TRBJ2-2; the match to TRBD2 covers 9 bases. Germline V gives CDR1 MDHEN, CDR2 SYDVKM. The CDR3 spans 16 residues. With V trimmed by 2 bases and J by 5 bases, 6 bases remained unmatched. CDR3 sequence reads: CASSLLELAGTGELFF. The CDR3 region has the DNA TGTGCCAGCAGTTTACTCGAGCTAGCGGGGACCGGGGAGCTGTTTTTT.

This clonotype was detected only a few times. The chain links TRBV3-1 to TRBJ1-1; 10 nucleotides match TRBD1. This CDR3 contains 15 residues. V was pared by 1 base and J by 10 bases, with 9 bases of the junction left unmatched. Germline lookup yields CDR1 LGHDT and CDR2 YNNKEL (reference sequence). DNA for the CDR3: TGTGCCAGCAGCCAAGGGACAGGGGGAACGAGTGGAGCTTTCTTT. The encoded protein is CASSQGTGGTSGAFF. The full variable domain, completed using reference TRBV3-1 and TRBJ1-1, is DTAVSQTPKYLVTQMGNDKSIKCEQNLGHDTMYWYKQDSKKFLKIMFSYNNKELIINETVPNRFSPKSPDKAHLNLHINSLELGDSAVYFCASSQGTGGTSGAFFGQGTRLTVV.

This clonotype was seen only a few times. The chain combines TRBV4-3 with TRBJ2-1; TRBD2 agrees at 8 bases. Germline CDR1 is LGHNA and CDR2 is YSLEER. Germline trimming cut 0 bases from V and 3 bases from J; bases unmatched to any gene: 10. The CDR3 loop spans 18 amino acids. CDR3 DNA sequence: TGCGCCAGCAGCCAAGATGGCCAAACTAGCGGCCTCTACAATGAGCAGTTCTTC. Translating it yields CASSQDGQTSGLYNEQFF.

Concerning this clonotype: The CDR3 ends on some other residue instead of the conserved phenylalanine or tryptophan, so this is likely a read error. In nucleotides, the CDR3 is TGTGCCAGCAGCTTAGCCCCATCCGCCTACGAGCAGTACTTA. Its translation is CASSLAPSAYEQYL. The chain carries TRBV7-9 and TRBJ2-7, with D uncertain. CDR1 is SEHNR, CDR2 FQNEAQ, per germline (reference sequence). V lost 0 bases to trimming and J lost 2 bases, with 8 bases between them. CDR3 length: 14 residues.

The chain links TRBV5-1 to TRBJ2-7; 8 nucleotides agree with TRBD2. With 1 base clipped from V and 5 bases from J, the junction kept 8 bases outside the gene matches. CDR1 and CDR2 (germline): SGHRS, YFSETQ. There are 15 residues in the CDR3. The CDR3: CASSLWGLVKDEQYF. CDR3 DNA: TGCGCCAGCAGCTTGTGGGGACTAGTTAAGGACGAGCAGTACTTC.

The rearrangement joins TRBV11-2 to TRBJ2-3, with 11 bases that match TRBD2. This CDR3 spans 16 amino acids. CDR1 and CDR2 (germline): SGHAT, FQNNGV. The junction had 5 bases not matched to a gene; V was cut back by 4 bases and J by 2 bases. The CDR3 nucleotides read TGTGCCAGCAGCTGGCTAGCGGGAGGAGACACAGATACGCAGTATTTT. Translated, it gives CASSWLAGGDTDTQYF.

This clonotype has more than one count but fewer than ten. The chain recombines TRBV28 with TRBJ2-2; no clear D. CDR1 and CDR2 (germline): MDHEN, SYDVKM. Trimming stripped 10 bases from V and 0 bases from J, with 9 bases between. The CDR3 has 13 residues. CDR3 residues: CATRRTNTGELFF. The CDR3 coding sequence is TGTGCCACCCGACGTACGAACACCGGGGAGCTGTTTTTT.

This clonotype was found a few times. The V and J genes are TRBV29-1 and TRBJ1-5; D possibly corresponds to TRBD1 (5 bases). There are 14 residues in the CDR3. Germline lookup yields CDR1 SQVTM and CDR2 ANQGSEA. V lost 4 bases to trimming and J lost 0 bases, with 10 bases between them. The CDR3, as DNA: TGCAGCGTTGTTGGGACGGATAGCAATCAGCCCCAGCATTTT. It yields the protein CSVVGTDSNQPQHF. Filled out from reference TRBV29-1 and TRBJ1-5, the complete variable domain reads SAVISQKPSRDICQRGTSLTIQCQVDSQVTMMFWYRQQPGQSLTLIATANQGSEATYESGFVIDKFPISRPNLTFSTLTVSNMSPEDSSIYLCSVVGTDSNQPQHFGDGTRLSIL.

This clonotype was seen at least ten times. This chain connects TRBV10-3 to TRBJ2-1; TRBD1 matches at 10 bases. Germline V gene sequence: CDR1 ENHRY, CDR2 SYGVKD. The CDR3 has 17 residues. Trimming removed 3 bases from V and 9 bases from J; junction bases left unmatched: 14. CDR3 DNA sequence: TGTGCCATCAGTGACCTTGTTGTGGGACAGGGGCATGGTGAGCAGTTCTTC. Translated, it gives CAISDLVVGQGHGEQFF.

This clonotype turned up a few times. The rearrangement joins TRBV4-2 to TRBJ1-2; 11 bases match TRBD1. CDR3 length equals 16 residues. From germline, CDR1 is LGHNA and CDR2 YNFKEQ. Germline trimming cut 0 bases from V and 7 bases from J; bases unmatched to any gene: 7. The CDR3 is CASSQDPGTGGFGYTF. The CDR3 coding sequence is TGTGCCAGCAGCCAAGATCCCGGGACAGGGGGGTTTGGCTACACCTTC.